Listed below are T cell receptor beta chains from one sample, sequenced in a study of CD8 T cells in ankylosing spondylitis. TCRdb re-called the 5' RACE reads through MiXCR, storing one row per CDR3 protein. Of about 180,000 distinct CDR3 sequences listed, around a tenth are singletons. What was sequenced was blood, either unsorted or a sorted T cell fraction (not recorded which). These receptors all stem from a female donor with ankylosing spondylitis or in good health (not recorded which). The CDR3 runs from the conserved cysteine through the conserved F or W. The order of the fields is V gene, J gene, D gene, clone size, CDR3 protein, CDR3 DNA. A D gene is named only where the DNA matches it firmly. Clone size appears in some rows only: once, few, many, or a class for an expanded clone.

v_gene: TRBV4-3
j_gene: TRBJ1-1
d_gene: NA
abundance: few
CDR3aa: CASSQDPSGGAEAFF
CDR3nt: TGCGCCAGCAGCCAAGATCCTTCGGGGGGCGCTGAAGCTTTCTTT

v_gene: TRBV20-1
j_gene: TRBJ2-5
d_gene: TRBD2
abundance: NA
CDR3aa: CSARGISGRSGETQYF
CDR3nt: TGCAGTGCTAGAGGTATCAGCGGGAGATCCGGGGAGACCCAGTACTTC

v_gene: TRBV5-1
j_gene: TRBJ2-7
d_gene: NA
abundance: many
CDR3aa: CASSPLTGGYEQYF
CDR3nt: TGCGCCAGCAGCCCGCTGACAGGAGGTTACGAGCAGTACTTC

v_gene: TRBV20-1
j_gene: TRBJ1-2
d_gene: NA
abundance: NA
CDR3aa: CSAGDDSSYGYTF
CDR3nt: TGCAGTGCTGGCGACGACAGCTCCTATGGCTACACCTTC

v_gene: TRBV14
j_gene: TRBJ2-1
d_gene: NA
abundance: few
CDR3aa: CASSQGAEEQFF
CDR3nt: TGTGCCAGCAGCCAAGGTGCGGAGGAGCAGTTCTTC

v_gene: TRBV7-9
j_gene: TRBJ2-3
d_gene: TRBD2
abundance: NA
CDR3aa: CASSTGTSGIGGDTQYF
CDR3nt: TGTGCCAGCAGCACCGGGACTAGCGGGATAGGAGGAGATACGCAGTATTTT

v_gene: TRBV2
j_gene: TRBJ2-7
d_gene: TRBD1
abundance: NA
CDR3aa: CASRLSGLQGAHYEQYF
CDR3nt: TGTGCCAGCCGGTTAAGCGGCTTACAGGGGGCGCATTACGAGCAGTACTTC

v_gene: TRBV24-1
j_gene: TRBJ1-2
d_gene: TRBD1
abundance: many
CDR3aa: CATSDGAGGLRGYGYTF
CDR3nt: TGTGCCACCAGTGATGGGGCAGGGGGCTTACGTGGCTATGGCTACACCTTC

v_gene: TRBV11-2
j_gene: TRBJ2-1
d_gene: TRBD2
abundance: few
CDR3aa: CASSIAGSYNEQFF
CDR3nt: TGTGCCAGCAGTATAGCGGGCTCCTACAATGAGCAGTTCTTC

v_gene: TRBV7-2
j_gene: TRBJ2-7
d_gene: NA
abundance: NA
CDR3aa: CASSFGRDSSYEQYF
CDR3nt: TGTGCCAGCAGCTTTGGCCGGGACTCCTCCTACGAGCAGTACTTC

v_gene: TRBV7-2
j_gene: TRBJ2-1
d_gene: NA
abundance: NA
CDR3aa: CASSLSEANYNEQFF
CDR3nt: TGTGCCAGCAGCTTATCGGAAGCGAACTACAATGAGCAGTTCTTC

v_gene: TRBV7-9
j_gene: TRBJ2-3
d_gene: NA
abundance: few
CDR3aa: CASSLAGRARTDTQYF
CDR3nt: TGTGCCAGCAGCTTAGCAGGCAGGGCCCGCACAGATACGCAGTATTTT

v_gene: TRBV7-2
j_gene: TRBJ1-2
d_gene: NA
abundance: few
CDR3aa: CASSPWTAHYGYTF
CDR3nt: TGTGCCAGCAGCCCGTGGACAGCCCACTATGGCTACACCTTC

v_gene: TRBV28
j_gene: TRBJ1-5
d_gene: NA
abundance: NA
CDR3aa: CASSFEGISNQPQHF
CDR3nt: TGTGCCAGCAGTTTCGAGGGGATTAGCAATCAGCCCCAGCATTTT

v_gene: TRBV11-3
j_gene: TRBJ2-1
d_gene: NA
abundance: NA
CDR3aa: CASSYVRGEQFF
CDR3nt: TGTGCCAGCAGCTACGTCCGAGGGGAGCAGTTCTTC

v_gene: TRBV27
j_gene: TRBJ1-5
d_gene: NA
abundance: few
CDR3aa: CASSMGGNQPQHF
CDR3nt: TGTGCCAGCAGTATGGGAGGCAATCAGCCCCAGCATTTT

v_gene: TRBV29-1
j_gene: TRBJ1-2
d_gene: NA
abundance: NA
CDR3aa: CSVGSDGYTF
CDR3nt: TGCAGCGTTGGATCTGATGGCTACACCTTC

v_gene: TRBV4-1
j_gene: TRBJ2-7
d_gene: TRBD2
abundance: many
CDR3aa: CASSVAGLSYEQYF
CDR3nt: TGCGCCAGCAGCGTAGCGGGATTGTCCTACGAGCAGTACTTC

v_gene: TRBV6-2/TRBV6-3
j_gene: TRBJ2-1
d_gene: TRBD1
abundance: NA
CDR3aa: CASSWTGGEQFF
CDR3nt: TGTGCCAGCAGTTGGACAGGGGGTGAGCAGTTCTTC

v_gene: TRBV15
j_gene: TRBJ2-1
d_gene: TRBD1
abundance: NA
CDR3aa: CATSITRRQGLNEQFF
CDR3nt: TGTGCCACCAGCATAACGCGAAGACAGGGGCTTAATGAGCAGTTCTTC

v_gene: TRBV9
j_gene: TRBJ2-1
d_gene: TRBD2
abundance: NA
CDR3aa: CASSDSGRSSYNEQFF
CDR3nt: TGTGCCAGCAGCGATAGCGGGAGAAGCTCCTACAATGAGCAGTTCTTC

v_gene: TRBV12-3/TRBV12-4
j_gene: TRBJ1-1
d_gene: NA
abundance: few
CDR3aa: CASSPLTDSSNTEAFF
CDR3nt: TGTGCCAGCAGCCCCCTGACAGATTCATCGAACACTGAAGCTTTCTTT

v_gene: TRBV9
j_gene: TRBJ2-3
d_gene: NA
abundance: NA
CDR3aa: CASSVEVGSSTDTQYF
CDR3nt: TGTGCCAGCAGCGTAGAGGTAGGGTCTAGCACAGATACGCAGTATTTT

v_gene: TRBV27
j_gene: TRBJ1-1
d_gene: NA
abundance: many
CDR3aa: CASSTEGGTEAFF
CDR3nt: TGTGCCAGCAGCACCGAGGGGGGCACTGAAGCTTTCTTT

v_gene: TRBV20-1
j_gene: TRBJ1-5
d_gene: NA
abundance: few
CDR3aa: CSARDWGQVGQPQHF
CDR3nt: TGCAGTGCTAGAGATTGGGGGCAGGTTGGGCAGCCCCAGCATTTT

v_gene: TRBV12-3/TRBV12-4
j_gene: TRBJ1-1
d_gene: NA
abundance: NA
CDR3aa: CASSLGLGVEAFF
CDR3nt: TGTGCCAGCAGTTTAGGGCTCGGGGTAGAGGCTTTCTTT